This T cell receptor (beta chain) was sequenced during a study of blood T cell repertoires in COVID-19. Sequencing was performed with immunoSEQ multiplex PCR; in TCRdb, only in-frame clones are kept and a portion is missing. The sample records around 700,000 clones, approximately 90% being singletons. Germline-derived CDR1 and CDR2 are SGHDN and FVKESK. V was trimmed by 1 base and J by 8 bases, leaving 5 bases between them. The CDR3 loop spans 11 amino acids. The clonotype originates from a woman in her late teens or twenties with acute or convalescent COVID-19. The rearrangement uses TRBV14 and TRBJ1-1, with D uncertain. Input material: peripheral blood. The CDR3 region has the DNA TGTGCCAGCAGCCAAGGCAGGGAAGCTTTCTTT. It codes for CASSQGREAFF. The full variable domain, its missing parts supplied by reference TRBV14 and TRBJ1-1, is EAGVTQFPSHSVIEKGQTVTLRCDPISGHDNLYWYRRVMGKEIKFLLHFVKESKQDESGMPNNRFLAERTGGTYSTLKVQPAELEDSGVYFCASSQGREAFFGQGTRLTVV.